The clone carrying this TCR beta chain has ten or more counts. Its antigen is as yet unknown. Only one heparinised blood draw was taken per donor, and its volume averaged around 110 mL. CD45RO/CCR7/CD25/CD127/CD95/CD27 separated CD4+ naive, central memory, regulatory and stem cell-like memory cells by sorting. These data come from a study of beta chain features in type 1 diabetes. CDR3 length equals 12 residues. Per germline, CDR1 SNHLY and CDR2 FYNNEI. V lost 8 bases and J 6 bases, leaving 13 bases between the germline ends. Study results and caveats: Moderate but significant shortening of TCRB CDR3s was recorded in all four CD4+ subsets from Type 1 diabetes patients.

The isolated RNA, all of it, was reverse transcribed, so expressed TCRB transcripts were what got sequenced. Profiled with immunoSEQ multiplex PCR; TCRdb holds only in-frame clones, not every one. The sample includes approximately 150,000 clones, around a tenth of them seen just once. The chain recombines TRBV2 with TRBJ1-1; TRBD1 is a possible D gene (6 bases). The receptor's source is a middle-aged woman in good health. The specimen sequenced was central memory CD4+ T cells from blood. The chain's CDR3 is CASRSEGAEAFF. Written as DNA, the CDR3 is TGTGCCAGCCGTTCAGAGGGGGCTGAAGCTTTCTTT.